This T cell receptor beta chain was recovered during a study of cytomegalovirus exposure and HLA in healthy donors. Study outcomes and limitations: The later analysis indicated that the majority of CMV-associated TCR beta chains appeared HLA-restricted. Earlier analysis found most TCR beta V segments productive about 87% or about 30% of the time. Excluded were some V segments that proved indistinguishable, including TRBV6-2 and TRBV6-3.

V lost 3 bases to trimming and J lost 3 bases, with 8 bases between them. Germline CDR1 is LNHDA and CDR2 is SQIVND (reference sequence). The CDR3 totals 14 residues. Points on this clone: Its antigen is not known.

13 Jbeta primers and 60 Vbeta primers were used for the PCR. Sequencing was performed with immunoSEQ multiplex PCR; in TCRdb, only in-frame clones are kept and a portion is missing. The sample contains more than 90,000 clones, roughly 80% of which appear only once. V and J are TRBV19 and TRBJ2-2; D uncertain. The sample was PBMCs. This TCR came from a man between 35 and 55 years old in good health and CMV-seronegative. CDR3 residues: CASSMSPDTGELFF. Here the CDR3 DNA reads TGTGCCAGTAGTATGTCCCCAGACACCGGGGAGCTGTTTTTT.